The clone carrying this T cell receptor beta chain occurred many times. MiXCR was run by TCRdb on the reads, yielding one entry per CDR3 protein. Of about 250,000 distinct CDR3 sequences listed, around 30% are singletons. The V end lost 2 bases, the J end lost 8 bases, and 18 bases lay between the germline ends. CDR1 is MNHEY, CDR2 SMNVEV, per germline (reference sequence). The CDR3 extends over 16 amino acids. This record comes from a study of kidney transplant recipient with SARS-CoV-2 infection. This material consisted of a blood sample, taken at baseline and on day 111 from a kidney transplant recipient. The chain recombines TRBV27 with TRBJ2-2; D unresolved. This receptor was obtained from a male patient aged 25 to 39 who had COVID-19 and was a kidney transplant recipient. The graft donor may account for some of the T cells. DNA of the CDR3: TGTGCCAGCAGTTTACCGGCCCTCGGTAAAACGGGGGAGCTGTTTTTT. Its protein product is CASSLPALGKTGELFF.